This passage covers 14 T cell receptor beta chains from one sample sequenced in a study of beta chain features in type 1 diabetes. The sequenced template was cDNA made from the entire isolated RNA. Using immunoSEQ multiplex PCR, the repertoire was profiled, and TCRdb retains in-frame clones only, with some absent. The sample includes about 330,000 clones, approximately 10% seen only once; the top ten take 0.015%. Sequencing was carried out using naive CD4+ T cells from blood. The receptor source for this set is a woman in her twenties or thirties in good health.

This clone was recorded a few times. The V and J genes are TRBV9 and TRBJ2-7; 7 bases agree with TRBD2. The CDR3 totals 14 residues. V shed 4 bases, J shed 0 bases, and the junction held 4 bases outside the gene matches. Germline V gene sequence: CDR1 SGDLS, CDR2 YYNGEE. CDR3 in amino acids: CASSPGLGSYEQYF. The CDR3 coding sequence is TGTGCCAGCAGCCCCGGACTAGGCTCCTACGAGCAGTACTTC.

The V call is TRBV6-6, the J call TRBJ2-2; D gene uncertain. Germline V gives CDR1 MNHNY, CDR2 SVGAGI (reference sequence). The CDR3 sequence is 13 residues long. The V end was cut by 6 bases, the J end by 1 base, with 6 bases between. The CDR3 DNA is TGTGCCAGCAGCCTAGAGAACACCGGGGAGCTGTTTTTT. This codes for CASSLENTGELFF.

This clone was recorded many times. The chain has TRBV4-3 and TRBJ2-1; 14 positions agree with TRBD2. V lost 0 bases and J lost 4; bases outside the gene matches: 5. This CDR3 contains 18 residues. Germline lookup yields CDR1 LGHNA and CDR2 YSLEER. CDR3 sequence (DNA): TGCGCCAGCAGCCAAGATCCTCGACTAGCGGGAGGGTACAATGAGCAGTTCTTC. Protein sequence: CASSQDPRLAGGYNEQFF.

The chain joins TRBV18 to TRBJ2-3; no definite D call. This CDR3 contains 15 residues. Trimming took off 4 bases at V and 0 bases at J, with 11 bases between the two ends. The germline V gene has CDR1 KGHSH and CDR2 LQKENI. Here the CDR3 reads CASSLAAISTDTQYF. CDR3 in DNA: TGTGCCAGCTCACTGGCCGCAATTAGCACAGATACGCAGTATTTT.

The chain is built from TRBV7-2 and TRBJ1-5, with D maybe TRBD1 (5 bases). Germline lookup yields CDR1 SGHTA and CDR2 FQGNSA. V dropped 0 bases and J dropped 8 bases, with 14 bases sitting between them. The CDR3 covers 15 residues. The CDR3 protein is CASSLASGPGEPQHF. In nucleotides, the CDR3 is TGTGCCAGCAGCTTAGCGTCCGGGCCGGGGGAGCCCCAGCATTTT.

This clone turned up a few times. The chain combines TRBV5-1 with TRBJ2-2; 9 positions match TRBD1. The length of the CDR3 is 14 residues. The V gene's germline CDR1 is SGHRS and CDR2 YFSETQ. The ends lost 3 bases at V and 4 bases at J; junction bases unmatched: 1. This chain's CDR3 is CASSSGQGTGELFF. The CDR3 nucleotides read TGCGCCAGCAGCTCGGGACAGGGCACCGGGGAGCTGTTTTTT.

This clone appeared a few times. The chain combines TRBV7-2 with TRBJ2-7, with a possible D match to TRBD2 (6 bases). The germline CDR1 and CDR2 sequences are SGHTA and FQGNSA. The CDR3 extends over 13 amino acids. Trimming removed 1 base at V and 3 bases at J, with 7 bases between. In DNA, the CDR3 is TGTGCCAGCAGCTTAGGCGGGAACTACGAGCAGTACTTC. This translates into CASSLGGNYEQYF.

This clone was counted only a few times. The rearrangement uses TRBV4-3 and TRBJ2-7, with D tentatively TRBD2 (5 bases). Germline CDR1 reads LGHNA; CDR2 reads YSLEER. The V and J ends lost 0 bases and 1 base respectively, with 19 bases between them. The CDR3 is 18 residues long. The CDR3 bases are TGCGCCAGCAGCCAAGAACAGATCAGGATCGGGAATTCCTACGAGCAGTACTTC. As protein: CASSQEQIRIGNSYEQYF.

This chain connects TRBV27 to TRBJ1-4; tentatively, D is TRBD1 (5 bases). Germline CDR1 is MNHEY and CDR2 is SMNVEV (reference sequence). V dropped 4 bases and J dropped 7 bases, with 13 bases sitting between them. The CDR3 is 14 residues long. CDR3 sequence (DNA): TGTGCCAGCAGTTCAAGGGCAGGGATTGAAAAACTGTTTTTT. Translating it yields CASSSRAGIEKLFF.

The chain is built from TRBV19 and TRBJ2-7; no clear D gene. Germline CDR1 LNHDA, CDR2 SQIVND (reference sequence). This CDR3 region has 13 residues. The V gene lost 5 bases and the J gene lost 2 bases, with 10 bases spanning the gap. The CDR3 reads CASSDNWAYEQYF. DNA of the CDR3: TGTGCCAGTAGTGACAATTGGGCCTACGAGCAGTACTTC.

This rearrangement joins TRBV5-1 to TRBJ2-3, with TRBD2 as a possible D gene (5 bases). With 2 bases removed from V and 6 bases from J, the gap between germline ends came to 10 bases. The CDR3 totals 13 residues. CDR1 is SGHRS, CDR2 YFSETQ, per germline. CDR3 DNA: TGCGCCAGCAGCTTTGGTAGAGGGGATACGCAGTATTTT. Translated: CASSFGRGDTQYF.

The chain has TRBV28 and TRBJ2-3, with D possibly TRBD2 on 6 matching bases. Germline CDR1 is MDHEN and CDR2 is SYDVKM. This CDR3 is 18 amino acids long. Deletions cut 7 bases from V and 4 bases from J, with 27 bases between. As DNA, the CDR3 is TGTGCCAGCACCGGCCGACCATACCGGCGGGATTCGGCAGATACGCAGTATTTT. It specifies CASTGRPYRRDSADTQYF.

This clone was picked up a small number of times. The chain combines TRBV5-1 with TRBJ2-2; no reliable D call. This CDR3 comprises 14 residues. Germline CDR1 reads SGHRS; CDR2 reads YFSETQ. V was shortened by 2 bases and J by 3 bases, with 8 bases between the two germline ends. CDR3 amino acids: CASSLLSYTGELFF. The CDR3 nucleotides are TGCGCCAGCAGCTTACTTTCATACACCGGGGAGCTGTTTTTT.

This clone was found a few times. The chain joins TRBV6-5 to TRBJ2-1; TRBD1 agrees at 7 bases. From germline, CDR1 is MNHEY and CDR2 SVGAGI. After removal of 2 bases from V and 9 bases from J, the junction contained 13 bases not matched to a gene. CDR3 length equals 16 residues. For the CDR3, the DNA is TGTGCCAGCAGTTACAAAAGGACAGGACCAAGGAGTGAGCAGTTCTTC. Translating it yields CASSYKRTGPRSEQFF.